The clone carrying this T cell receptor beta chain was detected many times. The target antigen is unknown. The CDR3 is 19 amino acids. Germline lookup yields CDR1 MNHEY and CDR2 SVGAGI. V lost 0 bases to trimming and J lost 5 bases, with 23 bases between them. These data belong to a study of T cells after yellow fever vaccination. General study points: A large majority of primary-vaccination clones showed up again after the booster (approximately 95% CD4, 85% to 90% CD8). In FACS-sorted repertoires, abundant clonotypes from the bulk population could appear as contaminants. Secondary responses were weaker yet peaked faster, day 5 versus 15.

TCRdb reprocessed the 5' RACE reads via MiXCR and lists one record per CDR3 protein. The table records over 130,000 distinct CDR3 sequences, 6.5% to 8.5% of them present only once. The chain employs TRBV6-5 and TRBJ2-1, with a tentative D call TRBD1 (5 bases). The receptor's source is a man younger than 45 who received the YFV17D yellow fever vaccine. Sequences were derived from CD4+ T cells sorted from PBMCs, sampled 5 days after the yellow fever booster vaccination. CDR3 residues: CASSYSIIQGRRPHNEQFF. In DNA form, the CDR3 reads TGTGCCAGCAGTTACTCGATAATCCAGGGCCGCCGGCCACACAATGAGCAGTTCTTC.